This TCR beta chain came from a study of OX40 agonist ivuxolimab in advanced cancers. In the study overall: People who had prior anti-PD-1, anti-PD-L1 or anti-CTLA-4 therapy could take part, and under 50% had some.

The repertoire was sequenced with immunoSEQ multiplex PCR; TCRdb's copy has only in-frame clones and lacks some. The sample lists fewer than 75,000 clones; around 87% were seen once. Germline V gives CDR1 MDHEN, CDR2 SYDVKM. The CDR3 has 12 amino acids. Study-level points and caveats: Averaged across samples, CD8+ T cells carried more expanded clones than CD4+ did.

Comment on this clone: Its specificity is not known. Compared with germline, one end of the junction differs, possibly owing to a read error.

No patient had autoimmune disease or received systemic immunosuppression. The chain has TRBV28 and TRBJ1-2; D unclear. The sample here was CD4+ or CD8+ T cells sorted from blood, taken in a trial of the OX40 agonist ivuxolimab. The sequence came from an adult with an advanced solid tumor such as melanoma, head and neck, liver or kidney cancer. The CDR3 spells CASCLSEPVYTF. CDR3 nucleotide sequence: TGTGCCAGCTGTTTATCAGAGCCTGTTTACACCTTC.